What follows are 4 T cell receptor beta chains derived from one specimen sequenced in a study of T cells after yellow fever vaccination (dated by TCRdb to between 2017 and 2020). The sample's treatment or condition label, decoded: live attenuated yellow fever vaccine strain. Library generation was performed with 5' RACE. Instrument used: Illumina HiSeq 2500. The raw public reads went through TCRdb reprocessing: fastp at Q25, MiXCR clone calling, in-frame beta chains kept. Rows merge per CDR3 protein into single entries with the most common DNA and genes. This sample holds 620,000 or so distinct CDR3 sequences; 9% to 15% were observed only once. The ten largest make up about 15% of the sample. The source material was PBMCs, sampled on the day of the yellow fever booster vaccination. These receptor sequences come from a man under 40 who received the YFV17D yellow fever vaccine.

This clonotype appeared many times. The rearrangement uses TRBV12-3 or TRBV12-4 and TRBJ2-1; D unclear. This CDR3 region has 16 residues. Trimming removed 6 bases at V and 10 bases at J, with 25 bases between. In nucleotides, the CDR3 is TGTGCCAGCAGCCTAGTGATAGCCGCGAGCGTTCGAGAGCAGTTCTTC. Translating it yields CASSLVIAASVREQFF.

The CDR3 coding sequence is TGTGCCAGCAGCTTAGAACAGGGGGTAGGCACTGAAGCTTTCTTT. As protein: CASSLEQGVGTEAFF. V and J are TRBV7-2 and TRBJ1-1, with 8 bases lining up with TRBD1. V was clipped by 1 base and J by 4 bases; unmatched bases: 5. The germline CDR1 and CDR2 sequences are SGHTA and FQGNSA. The CDR3 loop spans 15 amino acids.

V and J are TRBV12-3 or TRBV12-4 and TRBJ2-3; 8 bases match TRBD1. CDR3 size: 13 residues. Trimming removed 10 bases from V and 2 bases from J; junction bases left unmatched: 5. This CDR3 is CAIYRGDTDTQYF. CDR3 sequence (DNA): TGTGCCATATACAGGGGGGACACAGATACGCAGTATTTT.

The chain carries TRBV7-2 and TRBJ2-3; maybe TRBD2 (6 bases). CDR3 length: 17 residues. Trimming left V 4 bases short and J 2 bases short, with 19 bases between. From germline, CDR1 is SGHTA and CDR2 FQGNSA. The CDR3 loop is CASSSHGGRLLTDTQYF. The CDR3, as DNA: TGTGCCAGCAGCTCCCACGGAGGGAGACTTCTCACAGATACGCAGTATTTT.